The sequence of this TCR beta chain was determined in a study of CD8+ T cells in alopecia areata. The authors extracted RNA and reverse transcribed it into cDNA as the sequencing template. Libraries were prepared by immunoSEQ multiplex PCR; TCRdb keeps only in-frame clonotypes and omits some of them. The sample consists of around 210,000 clones, about 64% of them appearing once. The CDR3 has 13 residues. V was pared by 6 bases and J by 1 base, with 1 base of the junction left unmatched. CDR1 and CDR2 (germline): ENHRY, SYGVKD. Treatment noted: oral pan-JAK inhibitor, 5-10 mg twice daily. Sampling of alopecia areata patients yielded lesional scalp punch biopsies as well as peripheral blood.

This receptor was taken from a human donor with alopecia areata. The specimen was CD4+ T cells sorted from blood, collected at week 4, from a patient treated with tofacitinib. The rearrangement links TRBV10-3 to TRBJ2-5; 8 nucleotides match TRBD2. CDR3 region: CAIRGTSQETQYF. CDR3 DNA sequence: TGTGCCATCAGAGGGACTAGCCAAGAGACCCAGTACTTC.